The present TCR beta chain was sequenced within a study of patients and donors after allogeneic stem cell transplantation. Germline V gene sequence: CDR1 SGHKS, CDR2 YYEKEE (reference sequence). The CDR3 has 12 residues. V lost 0 bases and J 11 bases, leaving 8 bases between the germline ends. TCRdb processed the RT-PCR reads anew with MiXCR; each CDR3 protein has one entry. The sample lists 70,000 or so distinct CDR3 sequences; about 25% were seen once. V usage is TRBV5-5 and J usage is TRBJ1-4; no reliable D call. The receptor's source is a human donor who was either an allogeneic HSCT recipient or a stem cell or donor lymphocyte infusion donor (not recorded which). It is not recorded whose cells these are; they may come from a transplant donor. The material sequenced was blood, either unsorted or a sorted T cell fraction (not recorded which). The CDR3 DNA sequence: TGTGCCAGCAGCTTGGTCTCCGGGAAACTGTTTTTT. Translated, it gives CASSLVSGKLFF.